This T cell receptor beta chain was sequenced for a study of T cell responses to AZD1222 COVID-19 vaccine. TCRdb keeps only in-frame clones here, not all; method: immunoSEQ multiplex PCR. The table lists some 100,000 clones, roughly 84% of them singletons. This receptor was identified in an adult in good health. Here the sequenced sample was peripheral blood, taken on day 0 of AZD1222 vaccination.

CDR3 in amino acids: CASSLVRTNTEAFF. Here the CDR3 DNA reads TGTGCCAGCAGTTTAGTCAGGACGAACACTGAAGCTTTCTTT. The V and J genes are TRBV27 and TRBJ1-1; D not certain. Germline CDR1 MNHEY, CDR2 SMNVEV (reference sequence). V shed 2 bases and J shed 1 base, with 8 bases lying between them. The CDR3 is made up of 14 amino acids.